A single T cell receptor beta chain is shown here with its context. Its antigen is currently unknown. The data belong to a study of shared clonotypes between healthy human individuals. Study-wide findings and caveats: Non-shared clonotypes displayed generation probabilities falling below those of clonotypes present in all four donors.

The test was conducted at deep level. Assay: immunoSEQ multiplex PCR; the TCRdb copy retains only in-frame clones and omits some. Of about 1.5 million clones listed, 98% were seen once; the top ten hold 0.4% to 0.45%. The sequence was obtained from a man aged 25-45 years in good health. The sequencing input was naive CD4+ T cells sorted from blood. Described subset: CD45RA+ positively selected.

CDR3 bases: TGCGCCAGCAGCCCCCCCACTAGCGGGAGTGCCGGTGAGCAGTTCTTC. Its translation is CASSPPTSGSAGEQFF. V usage is TRBV5-1 and J usage is TRBJ2-1, with 11 bases fitting TRBD2. With V trimmed by 4 bases and J by 9 bases, 12 bases remained unmatched. Germline V gene data show CDR1 as SGHRS and CDR2 as YFSETQ. The CDR3 is made up of 16 amino acids. The full variable domain, rest sourced from reference TRBV5-1 and TRBJ2-1, is KAGVTQTPRYLIKTRGQQVTLSCSPISGHRSVSWYQQTPGQGLQFLFEYFSETQRNKGNFPGRFSGRQFSNSRSEMNVSTLELGDSALYLCASSPPTSGSAGEQFFGPGTRLTVL.